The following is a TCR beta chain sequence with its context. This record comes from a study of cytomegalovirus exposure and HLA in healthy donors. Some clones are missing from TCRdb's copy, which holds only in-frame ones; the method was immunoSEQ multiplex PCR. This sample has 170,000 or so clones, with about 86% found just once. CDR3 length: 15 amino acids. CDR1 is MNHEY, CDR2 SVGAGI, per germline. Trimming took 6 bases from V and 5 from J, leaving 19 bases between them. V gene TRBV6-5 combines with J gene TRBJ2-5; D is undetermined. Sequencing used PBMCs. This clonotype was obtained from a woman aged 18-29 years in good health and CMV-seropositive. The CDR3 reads CASRPTQWRVETQYF. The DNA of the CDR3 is TGTGCCAGCAGACCCACTCAGTGGAGAGTTGAGACCCAGTACTTC.